This T cell receptor (beta chain) was retrieved from a study of blood T cell repertoires in COVID-19. Study in general: Nucleic acid was either cDNA or gDNA, and it came from T cells, B-cell-depleted T cells, or PBMCs.

Authors' analysis steps: From reference gene primer amplification, estimates of nucleated cell counts were derived. Assay: immunoSEQ multiplex PCR; the TCRdb copy retains only in-frame clones and omits some. From that table come the V and J calls and clone size; the DNA was used to work out D and trimming. The sample comprises roughly 240,000 clones, about 90% of which are singletons, and about 0.95% rests with the top ten. Germline CDR1 reads SGHRS; CDR2 reads YFSETQ. V lost 0 bases and J 2 bases, leaving 11 bases between the germline ends. The CDR3 has 16 amino acids. The genes are TRBV5-1 and TRBJ2-2; D may be TRBD2 (7 bases). Sequencing was performed on PBMCs or T cells enriched from blood (not recorded which). This sequence originates from a man aged 50-60 years who had been exposed to COVID-19. The CDR3 loop reads CASSLVSGTNTGELFF. The CDR3 region has the DNA TGCGCCAGCAGCTTGGTCAGCGGGACAAACACCGGGGAGCTGTTTTTT.